The 11 T cell receptor beta chains below were found in one sample sequenced in a study of blood T cell repertoires in COVID-19. Profiling relied on immunoSEQ multiplex PCR, and the TCRdb table lists in-frame clones only, not all of them. Among 21,000 or so clones listed, around 88% were seen once. Sequencing was carried out using peripheral blood. Source of these receptors: a man aged 70 or older with active COVID-19.

This chain's CDR3 is CARSLAQGACEKLFF. CDR3 nucleotides: TGTGCCAGAAGCTTGGCCCAGGGGGCTTGTGAAAAACTGTTTTTT. The chain is built from TRBV5-3 and TRBJ1-4, with 8 bases identical to TRBD1. TRBV5-3 is annotated as an ORF whose role is uncertain. CDR3 length: 15 residues. V lost 0 bases, J lost 7 bases, and 5 bases stayed unmatched.

The genes are TRBV13 and TRBJ2-1, with 9 bases lining up with TRBD1. The CDR3 has 15 residues. The V and J ends lost 5 bases and 4 bases, in that order; junction bases with no gene match: 6. In germline, CDR1 is PRHDT, CDR2 FYEKMQ (reference sequence). The CDR3, as DNA: TGTGCCAGCAGCCTCGACAGGGGGATTTACAATGAGCAGTTCTTC. Its translation is CASSLDRGIYNEQFF.

V gene TRBV19 combines with J gene TRBJ1-4, with 7 bases lining up with TRBD1. V dropped 5 bases and J dropped 13; count of bases not matched to a gene: 16. The CDR3 spans 15 residues. The germline gives CDR1 LNHDA, CDR2 SQIVND (reference sequence). CDR3: CASSGTGVKDWGLFF. The CDR3 DNA is TGTGCCAGTAGTGGAACAGGGGTCAAGGACTGGGGACTGTTTTTT.

The chain is built from TRBV30 and TRBJ1-5; D gene ambiguous. Germline CDR1 is GTSNPN and CDR2 is SVGIG (reference sequence). The CDR3 length is 13 residues. The V end was cut by 1 base, the J end by 9 bases, with 13 bases between. Here the CDR3 DNA reads TGTGCCTGGAGTGGTGACATCGCGGGGCCCCAGCATTTT. It yields the protein CAWSGDIAGPQHF.

This clone was detected a few times. V gene TRBV19 combines with J gene TRBJ1-4; D remains unclear. V lost 0 bases to trimming and J lost 10 bases, with 9 bases between them. The V gene's germline CDR1 is LNHDA and CDR2 SQIVND (reference sequence). This CDR3 has 13 amino acids. The DNA for the CDR3 is TGTGCCAGTAGTATAGATTGGCAGGCAAAACTGTTTTTT. This encodes CASSIDWQAKLFF.

This chain joins TRBV6-5 and TRBJ1-3, with D maybe TRBD1 (5 bases). The CDR3 runs 14 residues. Looked up from germline, CDR1 is MNHEY and CDR2 is SVGAGI. The V end lost 6 bases, the J end lost 2 bases, and 11 bases lay between the germline ends. CDR3 residues: CASRPPGTGNTIYF. For the CDR3, the DNA is TGTGCCAGCAGGCCCCCAGGGACTGGAAACACCATATATTTT.

The rearrangement uses TRBV5-1 and TRBJ1-1; 9 bases are a match to TRBD1. Germline V gives CDR1 SGHRS, CDR2 YFSETQ. This CDR3 is built from 14 residues. Germline trimming cut 4 bases from V and 5 bases from J; bases unmatched to any gene: 6. The DNA for the CDR3 is TGCGCCAGCAGCCAAACAGGGGGCTGGACTGAAGCTTTCTTT. Amino acids: CASSQTGGWTEAFF.

This clone is a singleton in its sample. The chain links TRBV4-2 to TRBJ1-1, with D unclear. V was clipped by 0 bases and J by 0 bases, with 8 bases between them. The CDR3 extends over 15 amino acids. Per germline, CDR1 LGHNA and CDR2 YNFKEQ. The CDR3 DNA reads as TGTGCCAGCAGCCAAGATTTGTTAGTGAACACTGAAGCTTTCTTT. It is translated as CASSQDLLVNTEAFF.

The chain links TRBV2 to TRBJ2-7; D perhaps matches TRBD2 (6 bases). Germline CDR1 SNHLY, CDR2 FYNNEI. The CDR3 has 13 amino acids. Trimming left V 9 bases short and J 4 bases short, with 16 bases between. CDR3 bases: TGTGCCAGTACCCGGGACTGGGGATACGAGCAGTACTTC. Residues: CASTRDWGYEQYF.

This clone was recorded once. V is TRBV2 and J is TRBJ1-5; D remains unclear. The CDR3 has 13 residues. The V end was cut by 7 bases, the J end by 9 bases, with 16 bases between. CDR1 is SNHLY, CDR2 FYNNEI, per germline. The CDR3 here is CASTLSGFGPQHF. DNA for the CDR3: TGTGCCAGCACCCTCTCGGGTTTTGGGCCCCAGCATTTT.

This clone was seen once. This rearrangement joins TRBV5-6 to TRBJ2-3; 8 bases map to TRBD2. V shed 1 base and J 3 bases; nucleotides not matched to a gene: 4. Germline V CDR1 and CDR2: SGHDT, YYEEEE. CDR3 length: 15 residues. The CDR3 nucleotides are TGTGCCAGCAGCTTGAGGGGACTAGGGACAGATACGCAGTATTTT. Its translation is CASSLRGLGTDTQYF.